This T cell receptor (beta chain) stems from a study of T cell repertoires in cytomegalovirus infection (dated by TCRdb to between 2018 and 2021). Regarding the complete study: Peptide stimulations targeted recently identified HLA-C-restricted CMV epitopes, whose presentation resists viral immunomodulation, together with well-studied HLA-B-restricted epitopes. Donor HLA type was relevant to the analysis, as public TCR beta signatures indicated carriage of CMV infection together with the matching HLA type.

General conclusions and limits of the study: In both this cohort and an independent cohort of some 370 donors, the cumulative frequency of public TCR beta family members distinguished carriers of CMV infection plus the relevant HLA type. The ex vivo response was dominated by HLA-C-restricted CMV-specific TCR beta clonotypes, which also provided the single most frequent clonotype in two of eight donors.

The treatment or condition label here, explained by the study, means: in vitro stimulation with specific CMV peptide epitopes to enrich CMV-specific T cells. TCRdb names Illumina HiSeq 1500 as the instrument used. TCRdb redid the processing of the public reads, applying fastp at Q25 and MiXCR, and retained in-frame beta chains. Merged by CDR3 protein, the rows form single entries marked with the most common genes and DNA. For this sample the table gives approximately 89,000 distinct CDR3 sequences, of which roughly a quarter were detected only once. The ten largest clones add up to 50% of the sample. The CDR3 goes from the cysteine to the phenylalanine over 13 residues. Solely the CDR3 DNA is kept, with 39 bases framed from the first base. V is cut by 0 bases and J by 5 bases, and the space between the germline ends is 10 bases. The CDR1 and CDR2 encoded by the germline V gene (reference sequence) are GTSNPN and SVGIG.

This clonotype was observed a few times. Its antigen target is currently unknown. Base qualities are missing; no much larger clone stands one base away. This TCR was recovered from a human donor in good health (CMV status not recorded). Some clones in this sample may be carry-over from other donors' samples. The sequence links TRBV30 to TRBJ1-1, with an unclear D gene assignment. Material: CD8+ T cells from cultured PBMCs, obtained from culture after CMV antigen stimulation. The nucleotide sequence reads TGTGCCTGGAGTGTAGAAGGGTGGACTGAAGCTTTCTTT. Translated, it reads CAWSVEGWTEAFF. Here the CDR3 is joined to the reference TRBV30 and TRBJ1-1 genes, and the full variable domain is: SQTIHQWPATLVQPVGSPLSLECTVEGTSNPNLYWYRQAAGRGLQLLFYSVGIGQISSEVPQNLSASRPQDRQFILSSKKLLLSDSGFYLCAWSVEGWTEAFFGQGTRLTVV.